What follows are 10 T cell receptor beta chains derived from one specimen sequenced in a study of beta chain features in type 1 diabetes. These receptors' targets are unknown. Every isolated RNA sample was fully reverse transcribed, so sequencing captured expressed TCRB transcripts. Sequencing was performed with immunoSEQ multiplex PCR; in TCRdb, only in-frame clones are kept and a portion is missing. The data show 150,000 to 200,000 clones, with approximately 7.9% seen just once and under 0.55% held by the top ten. Study observations and caveats: Moderately but significantly shorter TCRB CDR3s were found in Type 1 diabetes patients in all four CD4+ subsets.

Sequenced: central memory CD4+ T cells from blood. These TCRs come from a man aged 18 to 29 with type 1 diabetes.

In its sample, this clone was seen a few times. This sample also contains other DNA sequences that code for the same CDR3. The rearrangement joins TRBV5-1 to TRBJ2-5; D remains unclear. This CDR3 is built from 11 residues. Trimming pared 4 bases from V and 2 bases from J, leaving 3 bases between. Germline assignment: CDR1 SGHRS and CDR2 YFSETQ. CDR3 DNA sequence: TGCGCCAGCAGCCAGCAAGAGACCCAGTACTTC. It yields the protein CASSQQETQYF.

This clone appeared once. This chain joins TRBV15 and TRBJ2-2; D gene ambiguous. CDR1 is LNHNV, CDR2 YYDKDF, per germline (reference sequence). The CDR3 contains 15 residues. V was cut by 2 bases and J by 4 bases, with 11 bases left in between. CDR3 sequence reads: CATSRHQDLTGELFF. CDR3 sequence (DNA): TGTGCCACCAGCAGACATCAGGATCTCACCGGGGAGCTGTTTTTT.

The genes are TRBV9 and TRBJ2-4; weak D call: TRBD1 (5 bases). Germline CDR1 SGDLS, CDR2 YYNGEE. The CDR3 is 14 residues long. V lost 0 bases and J lost 8, with 12 bases in between. CDR3 nucleotides: TGTGCCAGCAGCGTAGACGCAGGGATTGACATTCAGTACTTC. Amino acids: CASSVDAGIDIQYF.

In this sample, this clone turned up a few times. The chain combines TRBV9 with TRBJ2-2; no clear D gene. CDR3 size: 13 residues. The germline V gene has CDR1 SGDLS and CDR2 YYNGEE. Trimming stripped 4 bases from V and 2 bases from J, with 6 bases between. DNA of the CDR3: TGTGCCAGCAGCCGAGCCAACACCGGGGAGCTGTTTTTT. It codes for CASSRANTGELFF.

The gene calls are TRBV6-6 and TRBJ2-1; TRBD2 agrees at 13 bases. Germline-derived CDR1 and CDR2 are MNHNY and SVGAGI (reference sequence). V gave up 0 bases and J gave up 8 bases; unmatched junction bases: 4. The CDR3 runs to 16 residues. The CDR3 here is CASSYSGTSGKYEQFF. In DNA, the CDR3 is TGTGCCAGCAGTTACTCCGGGACTAGCGGGAAATATGAGCAGTTCTTC.

The table lists this clone with a few counts. The CDR3 sequence is CASKNGGQDTEAFF. The CDR3 DNA reads as TGCGCCAGCAAGAACGGGGGGCAGGACACTGAAGCTTTCTTT. The J gene is TRBJ1-1, the V gene TRBV5-1, with D maybe TRBD1 (6 bases). Trimming took 6 bases from V and 3 from J, leaving 15 bases between them. Germline-derived CDR1 and CDR2 are SGHRS and YFSETQ. The CDR3 has 14 amino acids.

The rearrangement joins TRBV15 to TRBJ1-6, with 7 bases matching TRBD1. V shed 5 bases, J shed 10 bases, and the junction held 17 bases outside the gene matches. The CDR3 extends over 17 amino acids. Germline values: CDR1 LNHNV, CDR2 YYDKDF (reference sequence). Here the CDR3 reads CATSSGPGQRGESPLHF. For the CDR3, the DNA is TGTGCCACCAGCTCCGGTCCGGGACAGAGGGGAGAGTCACCCCTCCACTTT.

The gene calls are TRBV7-8 and TRBJ2-7; D may be TRBD1 (6 bases). The CDR3 consists of 12 residues. The germline V gene has CDR1 SGHVS and CDR2 FQNEAQ. Trimming removed 5 bases at V and 4 bases at J, with 9 bases between. The CDR3 loop is CASSPTGYEQYF. In DNA, the CDR3 is TGTGCCAGCAGCCCCACAGGGTACGAGCAGTACTTC. Full variable domain (remainder filled in from reference TRBV7-8 and TRBJ2-7): GAGVSQSPRYKVAKRGQDVALRCDPISGHVSLFWYQQALGQGPEFLTYFQNEAQLDKSGLPSDRFFAERPEGSVSTLKIQRTQQEDSAVYLCASSPTGYEQYFGPGTRLTVT.

The J gene is TRBJ1-1, the V gene TRBV28; 11 nucleotides match TRBD1. This CDR3 has 14 residues. After removal of 7 bases from V and 11 bases from J, the junction contained 12 bases not matched to a gene. Germline-derived CDR1 and CDR2 are MDHEN and SYDVKM. The CDR3 nucleotides are TGTGCCAGCATCCCCCATACCGGGACAGGGGGTGCTTTCTTT. It codes for CASIPHTGTGGAFF.

The V gene is TRBV7-2, the J gene TRBJ2-5; 8 positions agree with TRBD1. Per the germline V gene, CDR1 is SGHTA and CDR2 is FQGNSA. V dropped 1 base and J dropped 6; count of bases not matched to a gene: 4. There are 14 residues in the CDR3. Written as DNA, the CDR3 is TGTGCCAGCAGCTTAGACAGGGGGGTACAGACCCAGTACTTC. It codes for CASSLDRGVQTQYF.